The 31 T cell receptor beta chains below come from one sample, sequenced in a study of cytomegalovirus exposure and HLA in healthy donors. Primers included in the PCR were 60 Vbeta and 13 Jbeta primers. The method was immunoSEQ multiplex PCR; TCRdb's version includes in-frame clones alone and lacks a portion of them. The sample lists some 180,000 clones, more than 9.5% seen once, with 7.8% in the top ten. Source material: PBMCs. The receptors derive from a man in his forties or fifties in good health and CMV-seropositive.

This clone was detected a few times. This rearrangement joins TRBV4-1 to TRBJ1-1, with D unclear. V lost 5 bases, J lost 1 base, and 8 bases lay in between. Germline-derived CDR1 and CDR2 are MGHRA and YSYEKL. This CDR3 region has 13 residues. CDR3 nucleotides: TGCGCCAGCAGCGTGCGAGGGAACACTGAAGCTTTCTTT. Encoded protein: CASSVRGNTEAFF.

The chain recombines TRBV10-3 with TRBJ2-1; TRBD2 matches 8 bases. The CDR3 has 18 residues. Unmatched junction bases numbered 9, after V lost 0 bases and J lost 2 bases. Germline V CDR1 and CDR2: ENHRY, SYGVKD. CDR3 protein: CAISESTLGAGAYNEQFF. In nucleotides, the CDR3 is TGTGCCATCAGTGAGTCGACTCTGGGAGCGGGGGCCTACAATGAGCAGTTCTTC.

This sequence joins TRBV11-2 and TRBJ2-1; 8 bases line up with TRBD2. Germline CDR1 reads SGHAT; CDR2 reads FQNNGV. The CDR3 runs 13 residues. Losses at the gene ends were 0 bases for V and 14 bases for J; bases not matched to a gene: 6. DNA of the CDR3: TGTGCCAGCAGCTTAGAAGGAGCGGGGGTTAAGTTCTTC. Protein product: CASSLEGAGVKFF.

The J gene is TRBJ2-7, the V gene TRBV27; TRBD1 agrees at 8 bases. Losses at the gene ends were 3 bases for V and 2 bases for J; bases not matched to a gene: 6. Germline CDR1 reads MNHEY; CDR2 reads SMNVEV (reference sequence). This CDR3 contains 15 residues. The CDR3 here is CASSFPGQATYEQYF. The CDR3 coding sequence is TGTGCCAGCAGTTTTCCGGGACAGGCGACCTACGAGCAGTACTTC.

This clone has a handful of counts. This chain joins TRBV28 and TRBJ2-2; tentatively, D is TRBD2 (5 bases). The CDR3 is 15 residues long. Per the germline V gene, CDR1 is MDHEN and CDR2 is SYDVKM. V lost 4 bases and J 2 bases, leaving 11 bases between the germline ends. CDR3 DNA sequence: TGTGCCAGCAGTTCCCCGGGGTCTAACACCGGGGAGCTGTTTTTT. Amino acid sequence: CASSSPGSNTGELFF.

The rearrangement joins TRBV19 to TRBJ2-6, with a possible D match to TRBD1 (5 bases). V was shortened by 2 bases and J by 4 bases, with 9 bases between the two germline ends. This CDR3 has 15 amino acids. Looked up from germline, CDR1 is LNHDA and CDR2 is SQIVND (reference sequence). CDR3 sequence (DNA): TGTGCCAGTAGTATAAGGGGTTCGGGGGCCAACGTCCTGACTTTC. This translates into CASSIRGSGANVLTF.

The CDR3 nucleotides read TGTGCCAGCAGGCTCACTTACGAGCAGTACTTC. Protein: CASRLTYEQYF. The chain employs TRBV6-5 and TRBJ2-7; D unclear. This CDR3 is built from 11 residues. V was clipped by 6 bases and J by 4 bases, with 7 bases between them. The V gene's germline CDR1 is MNHEY and CDR2 SVGAGI.

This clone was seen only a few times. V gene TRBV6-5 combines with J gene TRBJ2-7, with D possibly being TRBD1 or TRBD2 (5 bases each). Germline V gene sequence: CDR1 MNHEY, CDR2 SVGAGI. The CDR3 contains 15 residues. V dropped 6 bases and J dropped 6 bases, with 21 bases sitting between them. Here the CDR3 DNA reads TGTGCCAGCAGGAAACAATCCCCGATTGGGGGCGAGCAGTACGTC. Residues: CASRKQSPIGGEQYV.

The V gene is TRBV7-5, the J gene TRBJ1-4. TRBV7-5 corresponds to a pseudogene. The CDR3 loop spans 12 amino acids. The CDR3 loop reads CARSLVEEKLFF. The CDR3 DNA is TGTGCCAGAAGCTTAGTCGAGGAAAAACTGTTTTTT.

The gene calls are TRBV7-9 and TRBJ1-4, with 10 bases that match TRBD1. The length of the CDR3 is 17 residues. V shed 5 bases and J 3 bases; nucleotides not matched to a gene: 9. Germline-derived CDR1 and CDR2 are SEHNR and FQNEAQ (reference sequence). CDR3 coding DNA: TGTGCCAGCAGCGGAGGGACAGGGGATTTCTCTAATGAAAAACTGTTTTTT. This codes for CASSGGTGDFSNEKLFF.

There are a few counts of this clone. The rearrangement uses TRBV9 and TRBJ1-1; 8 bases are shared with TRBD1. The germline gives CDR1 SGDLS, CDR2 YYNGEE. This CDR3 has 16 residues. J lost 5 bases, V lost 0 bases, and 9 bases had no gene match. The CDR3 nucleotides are TGTGCCAGCAGCGTAGGTTCAGGGGGCGTGGGGACTGAAGCTTTCTTT. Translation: CASSVGSGGVGTEAFF.

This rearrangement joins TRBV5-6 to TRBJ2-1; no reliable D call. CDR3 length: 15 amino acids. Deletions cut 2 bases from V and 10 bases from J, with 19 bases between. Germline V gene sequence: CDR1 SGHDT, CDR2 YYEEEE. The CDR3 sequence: CASSFRGGVGREQFF. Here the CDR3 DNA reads TGTGCCAGCAGCTTCCGAGGTGGTGTGGGTCGAGAGCAGTTCTTC.

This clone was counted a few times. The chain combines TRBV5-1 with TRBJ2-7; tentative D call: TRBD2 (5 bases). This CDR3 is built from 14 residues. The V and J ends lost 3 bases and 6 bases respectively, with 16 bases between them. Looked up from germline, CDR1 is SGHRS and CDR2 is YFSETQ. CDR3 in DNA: TGCGCCAGCAGCTCACTCGCCGCCCGGGGCGAGCAGTACTTC. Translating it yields CASSSLAARGEQYF.

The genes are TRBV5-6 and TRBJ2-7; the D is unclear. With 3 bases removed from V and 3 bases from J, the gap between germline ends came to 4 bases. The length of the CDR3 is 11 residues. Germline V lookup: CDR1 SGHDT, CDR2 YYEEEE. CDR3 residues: CASSYHYEQYV. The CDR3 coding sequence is TGTGCCAGCAGCTACCACTACGAGCAGTACGTC.

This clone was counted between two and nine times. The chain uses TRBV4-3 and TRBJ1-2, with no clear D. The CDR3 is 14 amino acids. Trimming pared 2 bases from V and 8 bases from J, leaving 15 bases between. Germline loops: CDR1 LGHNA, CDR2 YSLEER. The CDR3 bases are TGCGCCAGCAGCCAAATACTCAACTCGGAGGGCTACACCTTC. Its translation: CASSQILNSEGYTF.

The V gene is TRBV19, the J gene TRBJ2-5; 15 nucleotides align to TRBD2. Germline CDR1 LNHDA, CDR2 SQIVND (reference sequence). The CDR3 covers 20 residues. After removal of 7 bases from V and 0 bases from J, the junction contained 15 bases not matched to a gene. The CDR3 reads CASTVTPGTSGGCDQETQYF. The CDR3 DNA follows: TGTGCCAGTACCGTTACCCCGGGGACTAGCGGGGGGTGTGACCAAGAGACCCAGTACTTC. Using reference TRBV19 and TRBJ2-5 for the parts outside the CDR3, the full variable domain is DGGITQSPKYLFRKEGQNVTLSCEQNLNHDAMYWYRQDPGQGLRLIYYSQIVNDFQKGDIAEGYSVSREKKESFPLTVTSAQKNPTAFYLCASTVTPGTSGGCDQETQYFGPGTRLLVL.

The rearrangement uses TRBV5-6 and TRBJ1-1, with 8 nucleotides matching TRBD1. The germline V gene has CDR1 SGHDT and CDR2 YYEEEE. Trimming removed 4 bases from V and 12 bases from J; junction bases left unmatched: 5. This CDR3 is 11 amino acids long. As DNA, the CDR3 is TGTGCCAGCAGCGGTGACAGGGGCCCTTTCTTT. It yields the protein CASSGDRGPFF.

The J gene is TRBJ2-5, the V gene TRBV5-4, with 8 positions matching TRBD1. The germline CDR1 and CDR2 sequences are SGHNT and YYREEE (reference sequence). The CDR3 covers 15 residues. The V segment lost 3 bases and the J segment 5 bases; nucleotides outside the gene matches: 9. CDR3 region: CASSSGDRRGETQYF. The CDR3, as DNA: TGTGCCAGCAGCTCCGGGGACAGGCGCGGGGAGACCCAGTACTTC.

CDR3 amino acids: CATPRLRDRERGELFF. DNA for the CDR3: TGTGCCACTCCTCGTCTTCGAGACAGGGAGCGTGGGGAGCTGTTTTTT. The rearrangement links TRBV6-6 to TRBJ2-2; TRBD1 agrees at 7 bases. The V gene's germline CDR1 is MNHNY and CDR2 SVGAGI (reference sequence). V was clipped by 10 bases and J by 8 bases; unmatched bases: 19. The CDR3 is 16 residues long.

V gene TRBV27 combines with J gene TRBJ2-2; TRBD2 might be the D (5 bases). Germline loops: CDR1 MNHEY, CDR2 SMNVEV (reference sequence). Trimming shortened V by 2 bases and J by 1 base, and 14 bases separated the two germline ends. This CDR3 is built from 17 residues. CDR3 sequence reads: CASSLRRAGGNTGELFF. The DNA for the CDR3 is TGTGCCAGCAGTTTAAGACGGGCAGGAGGGAACACCGGGGAGCTGTTTTTT.

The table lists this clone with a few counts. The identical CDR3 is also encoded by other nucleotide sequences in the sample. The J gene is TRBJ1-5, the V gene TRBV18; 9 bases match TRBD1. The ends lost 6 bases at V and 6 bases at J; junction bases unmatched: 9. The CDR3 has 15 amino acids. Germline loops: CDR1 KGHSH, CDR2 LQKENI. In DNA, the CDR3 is TGTGCCAGCTCGTCCGCAACAGGGGGCTCTCAGCCCCAGCATTTT. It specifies CASSSATGGSQPQHF.

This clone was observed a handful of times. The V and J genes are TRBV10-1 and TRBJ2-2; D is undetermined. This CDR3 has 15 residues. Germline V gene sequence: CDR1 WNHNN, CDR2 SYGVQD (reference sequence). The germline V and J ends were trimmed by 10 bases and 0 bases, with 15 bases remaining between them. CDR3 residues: CATRSAQSNTGELFF. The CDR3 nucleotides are TGCGCCACCCGGAGCGCCCAGTCGAACACCGGGGAGCTGTTTTTT.

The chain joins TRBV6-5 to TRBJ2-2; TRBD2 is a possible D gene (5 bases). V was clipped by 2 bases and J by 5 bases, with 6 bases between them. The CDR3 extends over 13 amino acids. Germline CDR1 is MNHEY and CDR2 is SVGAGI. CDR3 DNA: TGTGCCAGCAGTTACGCGGGTACCGGGGAGCTGTTTTTT. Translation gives CASSYAGTGELFF.

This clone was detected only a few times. CDR3 coding DNA: TGTGCCAGCAGCGTAGGGACTGCCTCCTACGAGCAGTACTTC. Its protein product is CASSVGTASYEQYF. This chain links TRBV9 with TRBJ2-7; perhaps TRBD2 as D (5 bases). V lost 0 bases, J lost 0 bases, and 7 bases lay in between. CDR1 and CDR2 from the germline V gene are SGDLS and YYNGEE. The CDR3 totals 14 residues. Filled out from reference TRBV9 and TRBJ2-7, the complete variable domain reads DSGVTQTPKHLITATGQRVTLRCSPRSGDLSVYWYQQSLDQGLQFLIQYYNGEERAKGNILERFSAQQFPDLHSELNLSSLELGDSALYFCASSVGTASYEQYFGPGTRLTVT.

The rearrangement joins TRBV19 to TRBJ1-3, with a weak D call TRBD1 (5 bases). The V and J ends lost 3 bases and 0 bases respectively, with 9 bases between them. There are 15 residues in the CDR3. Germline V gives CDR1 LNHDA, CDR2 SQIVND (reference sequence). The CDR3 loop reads CASSIRQSSGNTIYF. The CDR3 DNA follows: TGTGCCAGTAGTATTCGACAGAGCTCTGGAAACACCATATATTTT. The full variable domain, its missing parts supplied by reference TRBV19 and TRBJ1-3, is DGGITQSPKYLFRKEGQNVTLSCEQNLNHDAMYWYRQDPGQGLRLIYYSQIVNDFQKGDIAEGYSVSREKKESFPLTVTSAQKNPTAFYLCASSIRQSSGNTIYFGEGSWLTVV.

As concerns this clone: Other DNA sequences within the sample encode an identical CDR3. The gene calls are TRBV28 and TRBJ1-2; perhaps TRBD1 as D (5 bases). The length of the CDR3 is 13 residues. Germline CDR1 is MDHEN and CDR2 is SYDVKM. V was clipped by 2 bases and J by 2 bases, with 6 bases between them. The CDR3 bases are TGTGCCAGCAGTTTAGGGGGGAACTATGGCTACACCTTC. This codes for CASSLGGNYGYTF.

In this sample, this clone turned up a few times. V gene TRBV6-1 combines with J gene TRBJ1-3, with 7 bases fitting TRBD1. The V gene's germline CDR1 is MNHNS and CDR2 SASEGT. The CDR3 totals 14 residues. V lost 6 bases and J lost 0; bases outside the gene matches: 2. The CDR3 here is CASSAGGSGNTIYF. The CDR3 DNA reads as TGTGCCAGCAGCGCAGGGGGCTCTGGAAACACCATATATTTT.

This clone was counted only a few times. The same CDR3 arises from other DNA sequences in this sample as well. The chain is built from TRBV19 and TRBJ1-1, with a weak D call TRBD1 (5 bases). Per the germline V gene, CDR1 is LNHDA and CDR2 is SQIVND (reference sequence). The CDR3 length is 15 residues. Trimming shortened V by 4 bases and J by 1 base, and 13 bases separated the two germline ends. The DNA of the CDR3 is TGTGCCAGTAGTACGCATTCAGGGAAGAACACTGAAGCTTTCTTT. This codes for CASSTHSGKNTEAFF.

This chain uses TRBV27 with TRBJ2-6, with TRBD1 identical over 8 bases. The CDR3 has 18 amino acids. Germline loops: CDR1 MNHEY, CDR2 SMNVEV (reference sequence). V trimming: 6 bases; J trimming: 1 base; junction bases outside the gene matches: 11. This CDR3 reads CASRSDRGGPSGANVLTF. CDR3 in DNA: TGTGCCAGCAGATCAGACAGGGGAGGCCCTTCTGGGGCCAACGTCCTGACTTTC.

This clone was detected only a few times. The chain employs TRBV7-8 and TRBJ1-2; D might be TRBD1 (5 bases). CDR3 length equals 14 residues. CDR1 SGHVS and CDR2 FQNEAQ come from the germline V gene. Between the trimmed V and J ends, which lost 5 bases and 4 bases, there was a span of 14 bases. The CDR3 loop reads CASSPREESYGYTF. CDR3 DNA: TGTGCCAGCAGCCCCAGGGAAGAAAGCTATGGCTACACCTTC.

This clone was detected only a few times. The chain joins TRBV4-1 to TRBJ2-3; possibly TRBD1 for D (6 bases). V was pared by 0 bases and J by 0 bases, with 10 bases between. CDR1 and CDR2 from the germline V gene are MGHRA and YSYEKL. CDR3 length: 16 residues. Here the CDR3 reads CASSQEGAPSTDTQYF. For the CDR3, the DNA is TGCGCCAGCAGCCAAGAGGGGGCGCCTAGCACAGATACGCAGTATTTT.